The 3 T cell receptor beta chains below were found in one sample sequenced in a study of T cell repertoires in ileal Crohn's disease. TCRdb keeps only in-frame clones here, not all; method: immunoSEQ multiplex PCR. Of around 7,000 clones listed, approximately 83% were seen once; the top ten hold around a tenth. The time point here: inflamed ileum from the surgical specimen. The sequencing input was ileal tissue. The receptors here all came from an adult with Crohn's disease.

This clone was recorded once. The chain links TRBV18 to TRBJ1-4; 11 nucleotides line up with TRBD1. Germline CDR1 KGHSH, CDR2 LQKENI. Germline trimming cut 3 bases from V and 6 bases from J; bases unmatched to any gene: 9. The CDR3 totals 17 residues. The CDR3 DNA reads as TGTGCCAGCTCACCCTGGATAGCGGACAGGGGGCATGAAAAACTGTTTTTT. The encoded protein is CASSPWIADRGHEKLFF.

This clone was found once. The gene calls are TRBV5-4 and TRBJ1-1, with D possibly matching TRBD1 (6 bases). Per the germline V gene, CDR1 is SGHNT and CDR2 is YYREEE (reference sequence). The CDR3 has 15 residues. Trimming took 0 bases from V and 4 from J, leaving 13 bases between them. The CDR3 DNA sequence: TGTGCCAGCAGCTTGGTTCCGGGACACCTCACTGAAGCTTTCTTT. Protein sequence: CASSLVPGHLTEAFF. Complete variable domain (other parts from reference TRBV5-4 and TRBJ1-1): ETGVTQSPTHLIKTRGQQVTLRCSSQSGHNTVSWYQQALGQGPQFIFQYYREEENGRGNFPPRFSGLQFPNYSSELNVNALELDDSALYLCASSLVPGHLTEAFFGQGTRLTVV.

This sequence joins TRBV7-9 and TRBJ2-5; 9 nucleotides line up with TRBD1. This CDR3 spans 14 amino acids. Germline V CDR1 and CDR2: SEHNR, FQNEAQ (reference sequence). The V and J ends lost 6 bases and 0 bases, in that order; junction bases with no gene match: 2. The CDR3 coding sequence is TGTGCCAGCAGGGGGACAGGGTACCAAGAGACCCAGTACTTC. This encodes CASRGTGYQETQYF. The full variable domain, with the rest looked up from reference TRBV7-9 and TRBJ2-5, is DTGVSQNPRHKITKRGQNVTFRCDPISEHNRLYWYRQTLGQGPEFLTYFQNEAQLEKSRLLSDRFSAERPKGSFSTLEIQRTEQGDSAMYLCASRGTGYQETQYFGPGTRLLVL.